This entry lists 26 T cell receptor beta chains sequenced from one sample in a study of blood T cell repertoires in COVID-19 (TCRdb year 2020). The library relied on the immunoSEQ multiplex PCR assay. TCRdb stores this immuneACCESS table with in-frame sequences only. Part of the clones is absent; in the studies checked, under half of the shortfall reflects unresolved V genes, and no reason is known for the rest. The sample table lists about 100,000 clones, 84% of them with a count of one. Approximately 2% of the sample lies in the top ten. Sequenced material: peripheral blood. The receptors originated from a man in his sixties or seventies with active or convalescent COVID-19.

This rearrangement joins TRBV30 to TRBJ1-1; possibly TRBD1 for D (5 bases). V dropped 3 bases and J dropped 3 bases, with 14 bases sitting between them. The CDR3 runs to 14 residues. The germline V gene encodes CDR1 GTSNPN and CDR2 SVGIG (reference sequence). For the CDR3, the DNA is TGTGCCTGGAGGGGAGGGACTTTGGACACTGAAGCTTTCTTT. Protein product: CAWRGGTLDTEAFF.

V gene TRBV28 combines with J gene TRBJ1-6; 7 bases line up with TRBD1. CDR1 MDHEN and CDR2 SYDVKM come from the germline V gene. V lost 3 bases, J lost 6 bases, and 5 bases stayed unmatched. The CDR3 length is 15 residues. The CDR3 region is CASSFENRGNSPLHF. The CDR3, as DNA: TGTGCCAGCAGTTTTGAGAACAGGGGTAATTCACCCCTCCACTTT.

This clone appeared a few times. The CDR3 sequence: CASKGTGGTYEQYF. The CDR3 region has the DNA TGTGCCAGCAAAGGGACAGGGGGCACCTACGAGCAGTACTTC. This chain links TRBV6-5 with TRBJ2-7, with TRBD1 identical over 12 bases. The CDR3 runs to 14 residues. The junction had 3 bases not matched to a gene; V was cut back by 7 bases and J by 2 bases. The germline CDR1 and CDR2 sequences are MNHEY and SVGAGI.

This clone was seen just once. The chain carries TRBV5-8 and TRBJ2-5; TRBD2 matches at 7 bases. V shed 0 bases, J shed 2 bases, and the junction held 7 bases outside the gene matches. Germline V gene sequence: CDR1 SGHTS, CDR2 YDEGEE. CDR3 size: 16 residues. The CDR3, as DNA: TGTGCCAGCAGCTTGGAAAAGCGGGGCCTACAAGAGACCCAGTACTTC. As protein: CASSLEKRGLQETQYF.

The chain employs TRBV11-2 and TRBJ1-6; no clear D. The CDR3 covers 14 residues. CDR1 is SGHAT and CDR2 is FQNNGV in the germline V gene. Between the trimmed V and J ends, which lost 0 bases and 13 bases, there was a span of 13 bases. CDR3 nucleotide sequence: TGTGCCAGCAGCTTAGATCGGGGAGGGCTCCCCCTCCACTTT. It codes for CASSLDRGGLPLHF.

The J gene is TRBJ2-1, the V gene TRBV6-6; TRBD1 matches at 8 bases. This CDR3 has 16 residues. The ends lost 6 bases at V and 6 bases at J; junction bases unmatched: 13. In germline, CDR1 is MNHNY, CDR2 SVGAGI (reference sequence). CDR3 residues: CASRGTGAQGRNEQFF. As DNA, the CDR3 is TGTGCCAGCAGGGGGACAGGCGCCCAAGGGCGCAATGAGCAGTTCTTC.

CDR3 nucleotides: TGTGCCAGCAGTTCCTTGACTAGCGGGGGGCTGGGAGATACGCAGTATTTT. Translating gives CASSSLTSGGLGDTQYF. V usage is TRBV28 and J usage is TRBJ2-3, with 13 nucleotides matching TRBD2. Germline values: CDR1 MDHEN, CDR2 SYDVKM. The V segment lost 4 bases and the J segment 5 bases; nucleotides outside the gene matches: 9. This CDR3 has 17 residues.

This chain connects TRBV6-6 to TRBJ2-3; D gene unclear. Germline lookup yields CDR1 MNHNY and CDR2 SVGAGI (reference sequence). Trimming cost V 6 bases and J 0 bases, with 10 bases left between them. The CDR3 has 14 amino acids. Here the CDR3 reads CASSRTRSTDTQYF. In nucleotides, the CDR3 is TGTGCCAGCAGCCGCACAAGAAGCACAGATACGCAGTATTTT.

The CDR3 bases are TGTGCCTGGAGTGTAGGGTGGGGACAGCAAACTGGCTACACCTTC. This codes for CAWSVGWGQQTGYTF. This chain connects TRBV30 to TRBJ1-2, with 7 bases that match TRBD1. This CDR3 spans 15 amino acids. Losses at the gene ends were 0 bases for V and 7 bases for J; bases not matched to a gene: 11. CDR1 is GTSNPN, CDR2 SVGIG, per germline (reference sequence).

This chain joins TRBV3-1 (or the pseudogene TRBV3-2) and TRBJ1-1, with D perhaps matching TRBD1 (5 bases). The CDR3 has 15 amino acids. The V end lost 4 bases, the J end lost 0 bases, and 12 bases lay between the germline ends. Germline V gene data show CDR1 as LGHDT and CDR2 as YNNKEL (reference sequence). CDR3 region: CASSRYGGMNTEAFF. The CDR3 bases are TGTGCCAGCAGCCGCTACGGGGGTATGAACACTGAAGCTTTCTTT.

V is TRBV4-3 and J is TRBJ1-1; D uncertain. Germline CDR1 is LGHNA and CDR2 is YSLEER. CDR3 length: 15 amino acids. Between the trimmed V and J ends, which lost 1 base and 5 bases, there was a span of 14 bases. CDR3 in DNA: TGCGCCAGCAGCCAAGCTCTCCCGAGTACTACTGAAGCTTTCTTT. This codes for CASSQALPSTTEAFF.

In DNA form, the CDR3 reads TGTGCCAGCAGCCTAACGGTGGGACTATACAATGAGCAGTTCTTC. Its translation: CASSLTVGLYNEQFF. The chain links TRBV7-8 to TRBJ2-1, with TRBD2 matching over 7 bases. J was trimmed by 4 bases and V by 5 bases; bases with no gene match: 8. The V gene's germline CDR1 is SGHVS and CDR2 FQNEAQ. The CDR3 covers 15 residues.

This clone appeared once. The chain couples TRBV5-1 to TRBJ1-5; a weak D match, TRBD1 (6 bases). This CDR3 is built from 15 residues. With 4 bases removed from V and 0 bases from J, the gap between germline ends came to 11 bases. Germline CDR1 and CDR2: SGHRS and YFSETQ. CDR3 loop: CASSLGTNSNQPQHF. The DNA for the CDR3 is TGCGCCAGCAGCCTCGGGACAAATAGCAATCAGCCCCAGCATTTT. The full variable domain, in which reference TRBV5-1 and TRBJ1-5 provide the parts outside the CDR3, is KAGVTQTPRYLIKTRGQQVTLSCSPISGHRSVSWYQQTPGQGLQFLFEYFSETQRNKGNFPGRFSGRQFSNSRSEMNVSTLELGDSALYLCASSLGTNSNQPQHFGDGTRLSIL.

The V and J genes are TRBV19 and TRBJ1-2; 7 bases agree with TRBD1. The V gene's germline CDR1 is LNHDA and CDR2 SQIVND (reference sequence). J was trimmed by 5 bases and V by 0 bases; bases with no gene match: 6. The CDR3 contains 15 residues. CDR3: CASSIEATGLYGYTF. The CDR3 coding sequence is TGTGCCAGTAGTATAGAAGCGACAGGGTTGTATGGCTACACCTTC.

The gene calls are TRBV7-3 and TRBJ2-2; D may be TRBD1 (6 bases). Trimming took 5 bases from V and 6 from J, leaving 22 bases between them. The CDR3 runs to 17 residues. Germline V gives CDR1 SGHTA, CDR2 FQGTGA. The CDR3 spells CASSPAGTRMMAGELFF. DNA for the CDR3: TGTGCCAGCAGCCCAGCCGGGACACGGATGATGGCCGGGGAGCTGTTTTTT. The full variable domain, with the rest looked up from reference TRBV7-3 and TRBJ2-2, is GAGVSQTPSNKVTEKGKYVELRCDPISGHTALYWYRQSLGQGPEFLIYFQGTGAADDSGLPNDRFFAVRPEGSVSTLKIQRTERGDSAVYLCASSPAGTRMMAGELFFGEGSRLTVL.

The chain carries TRBV7-9 and TRBJ2-1, with TRBD1 matching over 7 bases. Germline CDR1 and CDR2: SEHNR and FQNEAQ (reference sequence). V gave up 2 bases and J gave up 15 bases; unmatched junction bases: 7. The CDR3 spans 12 residues. The CDR3 is CASSLFETGLFF. The CDR3 DNA reads as TGTGCCAGCAGCTTATTCGAGACAGGGTTGTTCTTC.

This clone was seen once. J is TRBJ1-2 and V is TRBV5-4; 7 bases match TRBD1. V was clipped by 2 bases and J by 5 bases; unmatched bases: 12. Per germline, CDR1 SGHNT and CDR2 YYREEE (reference sequence). The CDR3 loop spans 16 amino acids. CDR3 nucleotides: TGTGCCAGCAGCTTTGGTATTGGACAGGTGGAGTATGGCTACACCTTC. Its translation: CASSFGIGQVEYGYTF.

This chain links TRBV7-3 with TRBJ1-6; D is undetermined. The CDR3 loop spans 13 amino acids. Germline assignment: CDR1 SGHTA and CDR2 FQGTGA. The V end lost 3 bases, the J end lost 9 bases, and 9 bases lay between the germline ends. The CDR3, as DNA: TGTGCCAGCAGCTTCGAAGTGCGTTCACCCCTCCACTTT. Amino acid sequence: CASSFEVRSPLHF. The complete variable domain, with remaining parts taken from reference TRBV7-3 and TRBJ1-6, reads GAGVSQTPSNKVTEKGKYVELRCDPISGHTALYWYRQSLGQGPEFLIYFQGTGAADDSGLPNDRFFAVRPEGSVSTLKIQRTERGDSAVYLCASSFEVRSPLHFGNGTRLTVT.

The chain uses TRBV6-2 or TRBV6-3 and TRBJ1-5; tentatively, D is TRBD1 (5 bases). CDR1 and CDR2 (germline): MNHEY, SVGEGT. The CDR3 runs 16 residues. V was shortened by 0 bases and J by 11 bases, with 20 bases between the two germline ends. The chain's CDR3 is CASSYSGGTGERAQHF. The DNA for the CDR3 is TGTGCCAGCAGTTACTCAGGAGGGACGGGAGAAAGGGCCCAGCATTTT.

This clone has only one observation. The rearrangement uses TRBV5-1 and TRBJ2-2, with D possibly being TRBD2 (6 bases). Germline V lookup: CDR1 SGHRS, CDR2 YFSETQ. This CDR3 is 14 amino acids long. Trimming removed 6 bases from V and 0 bases from J, with 9 bases in between. The CDR3 is CASIRDSNTGELFF. For the CDR3, the DNA is TGCGCCAGCATCCGGGACTCGAACACCGGGGAGCTGTTTTTT.

This clone was found once. The chain links TRBV19 to TRBJ2-5; maybe TRBD1 (6 bases). In germline, CDR1 is LNHDA, CDR2 SQIVND (reference sequence). V lost 3 bases, J lost 1 base, and 12 bases lay in between. The CDR3 is made up of 15 amino acids. The CDR3 DNA is TGTGCCAGTAGTATGTATACAGGGAGCCAAGAGACCCAGTACTTC. This gives the protein CASSMYTGSQETQYF.

This chain links TRBV24-1 with TRBJ2-2; tentatively, D is TRBD1 (6 bases). V was trimmed by 3 bases and J by 6 bases, leaving 13 bases between them. Germline V gives CDR1 KGHDR, CDR2 SFDVKD. CDR3 size: 15 residues. The CDR3 loop is CATSDATGFPGELFF. The CDR3 bases are TGTGCCACCAGTGATGCGACAGGTTTCCCCGGGGAGCTGTTTTTT.

This chain uses TRBV6-6 with TRBJ2-7, with D tentatively TRBD1 (6 bases). This CDR3 has 13 residues. The V gene lost 2 bases and the J gene lost 2 bases, with 7 bases spanning the gap. Germline V gene sequence: CDR1 MNHNY, CDR2 SVGAGI (reference sequence). The CDR3 DNA reads as TGTGCCAGCAGTTACGGGGGCCCCTACGAGCAGTACTTC. Protein sequence: CASSYGGPYEQYF.

V usage is TRBV30 and J usage is TRBJ1-2, with no clear D. The ends were cut back, 2 bases at V and 2 bases at J, with 15 bases in the middle. Germline V gene sequence: CDR1 GTSNPN, CDR2 SVGIG (reference sequence). This CDR3 is built from 15 residues. CDR3 sequence (DNA): TGTGCCTGGAGTCTTAATAGCGGACCGAACTATGGCTACACCTTC. As protein: CAWSLNSGPNYGYTF. Together with reference TRBV30 and TRBJ1-2, the CDR3 gives the full variable domain: SQTIHQWPATLVQPVGSPLSLECTVEGTSNPNLYWYRQAAGRGLQLLFYSVGIGQISSEVPQNLSASRPQDRQFILSSKKLLLSDSGFYLCAWSLNSGPNYGYTFGSGTRLTVV.

This rearrangement joins TRBV9 to TRBJ2-2, with 11 bases aligning to TRBD2. Unmatched junction bases numbered 9, after V lost 0 bases and J lost 5 bases. There are 18 residues in the CDR3. In germline, CDR1 is SGDLS, CDR2 YYNGEE. The CDR3 is CASSVAPGTSGYTGELFF. The DNA for the CDR3 is TGTGCCAGCAGCGTAGCTCCCGGGACTAGCGGTTATACCGGGGAGCTGTTTTTT.

The chain employs TRBV28 and TRBJ1-5, with 7 bases that match TRBD1. The CDR3 has 15 amino acids. Germline assignment: CDR1 MDHEN and CDR2 SYDVKM. The J segment lost 5 bases and the V segment lost 1 base, leaving 5 bases of the junction unmatched. CDR3 protein: CASSLSTGWDQPQHF. The CDR3 DNA follows: TGTGCCAGCAGTTTATCGACAGGGTGGGATCAGCCCCAGCATTTT. Drawing the rest from reference TRBV28 and TRBJ1-5, the complete variable domain is DVKVTQSSRYLVKRTGEKVFLECVQDMDHENMFWYRQDPGLGLRLIYFSYDVKMKEKGDIPEGYSVSREKKERFSLILESASTNQTSMYLCASSLSTGWDQPQHFGDGTRLSIL.